The text below deals with one T cell receptor beta chain. The entry originates in a study of blood T cell repertoires in COVID-19. Germline V gene sequence: CDR1 SGHNT, CDR2 YYREEE (reference sequence). The germline V and J ends were trimmed by 5 bases and 4 bases, with 10 bases remaining between them. This CDR3 spans 13 amino acids. Profiled with immunoSEQ multiplex PCR; TCRdb holds only in-frame clones, not every one. The sample carries 250,000 to 300,000 clones, around 89% recorded once. This rearrangement joins TRBV5-4 to TRBJ2-1, with D hard to call. Sample: peripheral blood. The TCR sequence derives from a woman in her fifties or sixties with COVID-19, enrolled during active disease. The CDR3 here is CASSQPGYNEQFF. The CDR3 bases are TGTGCCAGCAGTCAACCCGGGTACAATGAGCAGTTCTTC.